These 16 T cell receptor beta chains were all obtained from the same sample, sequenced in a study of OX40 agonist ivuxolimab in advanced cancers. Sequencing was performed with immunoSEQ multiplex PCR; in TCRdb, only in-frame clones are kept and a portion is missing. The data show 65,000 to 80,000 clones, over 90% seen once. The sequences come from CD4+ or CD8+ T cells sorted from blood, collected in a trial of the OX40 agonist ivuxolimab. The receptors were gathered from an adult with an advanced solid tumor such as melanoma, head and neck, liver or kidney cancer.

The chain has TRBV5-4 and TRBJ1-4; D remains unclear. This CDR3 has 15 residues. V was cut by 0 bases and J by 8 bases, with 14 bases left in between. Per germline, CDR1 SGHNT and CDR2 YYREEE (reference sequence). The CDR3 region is CASSLAANEEEKLFF. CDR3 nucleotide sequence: TGTGCCAGCAGCTTGGCTGCCAACGAGGAGGAAAAACTGTTTTTT.

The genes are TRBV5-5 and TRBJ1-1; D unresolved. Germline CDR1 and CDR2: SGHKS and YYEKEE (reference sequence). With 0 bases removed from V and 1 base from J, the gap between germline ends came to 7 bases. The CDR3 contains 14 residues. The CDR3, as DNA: TGTGCCAGCAGCTTGGCCTGGGGGAACACTGAAGCTTTCTTT. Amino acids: CASSLAWGNTEAFF.

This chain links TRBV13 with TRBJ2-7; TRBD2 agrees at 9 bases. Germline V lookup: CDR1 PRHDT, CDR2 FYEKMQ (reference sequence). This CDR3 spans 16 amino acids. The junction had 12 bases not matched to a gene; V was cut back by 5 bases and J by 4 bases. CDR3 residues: CASSPDRGGRAYEQYF. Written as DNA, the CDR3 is TGTGCCAGCAGCCCGGATCGTGGCGGGAGGGCATACGAGCAGTACTTC. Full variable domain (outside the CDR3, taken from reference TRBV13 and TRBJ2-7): AAGVIQSPRHLIKEKRETATLKCYPIPRHDTVYWYQQGPGQDPQFLISFYEKMQSDKGSIPDRFSAQQFSDYHSELNMSSLELGDSALYFCASSPDRGGRAYEQYFGPGTRLTVT.

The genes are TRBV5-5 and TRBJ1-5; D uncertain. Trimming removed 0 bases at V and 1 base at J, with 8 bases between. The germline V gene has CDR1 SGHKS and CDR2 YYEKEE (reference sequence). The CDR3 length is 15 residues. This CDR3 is CASSLAGGSNQPQHF. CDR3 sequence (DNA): TGTGCCAGCAGCTTGGCAGGAGGGAGCAATCAGCCCCAGCATTTT.

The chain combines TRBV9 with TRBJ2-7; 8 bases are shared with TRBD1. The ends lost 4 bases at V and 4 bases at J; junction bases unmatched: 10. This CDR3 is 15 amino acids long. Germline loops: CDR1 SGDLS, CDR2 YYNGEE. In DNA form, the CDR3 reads TGTGCCAGCAGCCCCTTCGGGACAGGAGCTTACGAGCAGTACTTC. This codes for CASSPFGTGAYEQYF.

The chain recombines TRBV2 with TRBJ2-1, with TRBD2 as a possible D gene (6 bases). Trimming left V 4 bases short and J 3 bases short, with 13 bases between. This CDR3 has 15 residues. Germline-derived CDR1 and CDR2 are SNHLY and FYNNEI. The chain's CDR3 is CASSVGGGFYNEQFF. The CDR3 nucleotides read TGTGCCAGCAGTGTTGGGGGAGGTTTCTACAATGAGCAGTTCTTC. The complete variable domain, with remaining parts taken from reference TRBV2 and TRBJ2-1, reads EPEVTQTPSHQVTQMGQEVILRCVPISNHLYFYWYRQILGQKVEFLVSFYNNEISEKSEIFDDQFSVERPDGSNFTLKIRSTKLEDSAMYFCASSVGGGFYNEQFFGPGTRLTVL.

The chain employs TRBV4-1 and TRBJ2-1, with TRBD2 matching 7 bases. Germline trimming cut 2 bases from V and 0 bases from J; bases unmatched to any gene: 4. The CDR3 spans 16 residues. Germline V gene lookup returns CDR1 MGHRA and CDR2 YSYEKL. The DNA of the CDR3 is TGCGCCAGCAGCCAAAGAGCTAGCGGCTCCTACAATGAGCAGTTCTTC. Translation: CASSQRASGSYNEQFF.

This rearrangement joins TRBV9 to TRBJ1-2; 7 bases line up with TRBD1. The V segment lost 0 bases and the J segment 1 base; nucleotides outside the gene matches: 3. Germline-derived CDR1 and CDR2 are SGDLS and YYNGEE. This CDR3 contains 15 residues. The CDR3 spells CASSVAGTVNYGYTF. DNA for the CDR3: TGTGCCAGCAGCGTAGCTGGGACAGTTAACTATGGCTACACCTTC.

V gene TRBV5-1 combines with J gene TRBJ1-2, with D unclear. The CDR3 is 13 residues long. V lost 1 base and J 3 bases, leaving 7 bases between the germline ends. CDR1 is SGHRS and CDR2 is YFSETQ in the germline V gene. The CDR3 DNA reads TGCGCCAGCAGCTTGACAGATCACTATGGCTACACCTTC. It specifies CASSLTDHYGYTF.

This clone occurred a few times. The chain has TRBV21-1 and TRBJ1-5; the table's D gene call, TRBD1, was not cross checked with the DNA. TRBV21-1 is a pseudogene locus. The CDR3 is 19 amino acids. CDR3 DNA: TGTGCCAGCAGCAAAATTGAACTTCGATTGGGGACAGGGACACGGCCCCAGCATTTT. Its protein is CASSKIELRLGTGTRPQHF.

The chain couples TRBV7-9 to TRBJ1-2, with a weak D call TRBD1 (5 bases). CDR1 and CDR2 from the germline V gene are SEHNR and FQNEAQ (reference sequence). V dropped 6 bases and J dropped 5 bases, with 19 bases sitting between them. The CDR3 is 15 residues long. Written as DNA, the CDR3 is TGTGCCAGCAGTCCGACCTTAACCGGGACTTATGGCTACACCTTC. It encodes CASSPTLTGTYGYTF. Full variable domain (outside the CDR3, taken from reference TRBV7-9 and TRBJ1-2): DTGVSQNPRHKITKRGQNVTFRCDPISEHNRLYWYRQTLGQGPEFLTYFQNEAQLEKSRLLSDRFSAERPKGSFSTLEIQRTEQGDSAMYLCASSPTLTGTYGYTFGSGTRLTVV.

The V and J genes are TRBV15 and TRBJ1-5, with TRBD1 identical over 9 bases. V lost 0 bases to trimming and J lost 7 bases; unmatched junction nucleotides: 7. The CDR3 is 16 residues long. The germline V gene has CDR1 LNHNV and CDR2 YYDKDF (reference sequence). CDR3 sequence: CATSRDQDRGGQPQHF. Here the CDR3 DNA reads TGTGCCACCAGCAGAGATCAGGACAGGGGAGGACAGCCCCAGCATTTT.

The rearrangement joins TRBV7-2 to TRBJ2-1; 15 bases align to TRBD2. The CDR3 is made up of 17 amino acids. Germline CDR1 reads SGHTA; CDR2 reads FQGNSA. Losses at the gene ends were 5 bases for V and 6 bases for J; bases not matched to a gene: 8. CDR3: CASSEGLAGGVFNEQFF. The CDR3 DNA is TGTGCCAGCAGCGAGGGACTAGCGGGAGGAGTCTTCAATGAGCAGTTCTTC.

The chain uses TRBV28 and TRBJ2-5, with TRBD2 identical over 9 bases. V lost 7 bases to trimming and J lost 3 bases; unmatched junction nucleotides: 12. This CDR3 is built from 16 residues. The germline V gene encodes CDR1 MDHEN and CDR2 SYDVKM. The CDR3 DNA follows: TGTGCCAGCACTTCACCACGACTAGCGGTAAAAGAGACCCAGTACTTC. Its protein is CASTSPRLAVKETQYF.

DNA for the CDR3: TGTGCCAGCAGCACAAGACAGGGGCCTTTCGGAAACATTCAGTACTTC. Its translation is CASSTRQGPFGNIQYF. V and J are TRBV7-9 and TRBJ2-4, with TRBD1 matching over 8 bases. Trimming at V came to 5 bases and at J to 6 bases, leaving 12 bases not matched to a gene. The CDR3 length is 16 residues. Looked up from germline, CDR1 is SEHNR and CDR2 is FQNEAQ (reference sequence). Full variable domain (missing parts from reference TRBV7-9 and TRBJ2-4): DTGVSQNPRHKITKRGQNVTFRCDPISEHNRLYWYRQTLGQGPEFLTYFQNEAQLEKSRLLSDRFSAERPKGSFSTLEIQRTEQGDSAMYLCASSTRQGPFGNIQYFGAGTRLSVL.

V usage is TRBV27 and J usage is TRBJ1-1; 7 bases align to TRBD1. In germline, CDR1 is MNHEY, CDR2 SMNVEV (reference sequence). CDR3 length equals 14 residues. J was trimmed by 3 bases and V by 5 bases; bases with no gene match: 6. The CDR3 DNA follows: TGTGCCAGCAGTGAAGAGGGGGCGTACACTGAAGCTTTCTTT. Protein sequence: CASSEEGAYTEAFF.